Below, 11 T cell receptor beta chains from the same sample are listed, as sequenced in a study of blood T cells in healthy people across ages (dated by TCRdb to between 2014 and 2016). The library came from 5' RACE. The reads were generated on an Illumina HiSeq 2500. A second roughly 6 to 12 cycle PCR used a sample-barcoded 5' primer and a J-beta primer mix. TCRdb reprocessing: public reads trimmed at Q25 with fastp, clones called with MiXCR, in-frame beta chains kept. Rows are combined by CDR3 protein, so each entry shows the most common genes and DNA. This sample holds 600,000 to 850,000 distinct CDR3 sequences; about 25% were observed only once. More than 7.5% of the sample is in the top ten clones. The data also belong to a second study, concerning T cells of mothers and their children.

Sequencing input: blood. The receptors come from a boy under 18 in good health.

This clonotype turned up a few times. The J gene is TRBJ2-5, the V gene TRBV28, with 8 positions matching TRBD2. The J call may be incorrect, as the DNA end agrees better with TRBJ2-7. The germline gives CDR1 MDHEN, CDR2 SYDVKM. The CDR3 consists of 15 residues. This chain's CDR3 is CASSPGGSGNYEQYF. As DNA, the CDR3 is TGTGCCAGCAGTCCCGGCGGTAGCGGGAACTACGAGCAGTACTTC.

The chain is built from TRBV12-3 or TRBV12-4 and TRBJ2-1; 9 nucleotides agree with TRBD1. The assigned J gene may be wrong: the sequence end matches TRBJ2-7 better. The CDR3 sequence is 15 residues long. CDR3 amino acids: CASSRSGQGKNEQYF. CDR3 coding DNA: TGTGCCAGCAGCCGATCTGGACAGGGGAAAAACGAGCAGTACTTC.

A few counts support this clonotype. The chain recombines TRBV11-2 with TRBJ2-1, with D hard to call. Per the germline V gene, CDR1 is SGHAT and CDR2 is FQNNGV. V was trimmed by 5 bases and J by 7 bases, leaving 18 bases between them. This CDR3 is 15 amino acids long. The CDR3 spells CASSRTPPLPNEQFF. The CDR3 coding sequence is TGTGCCAGCAGCCGGACCCCCCCGTTACCGAATGAGCAGTTCTTC.

This clonotype has only a few counts. V and J are TRBV12-3 or TRBV12-4 and TRBJ2-1, with TRBD2 matching over 8 bases. V lost 4 bases and J lost 3; bases outside the gene matches: 8. CDR3 length: 16 amino acids. Here the CDR3 DNA reads TGTGCCAGCAGTTCCCCACTAGCGGAGATCTACAATGAGCAGTTCTTC. It translates to CASSSPLAEIYNEQFF.

This clonotype showed up just a few times. The V gene is TRBV5-1, the J gene TRBJ2-6; 9 nucleotides agree with TRBD1. CDR3 length: 16 amino acids. Germline values: CDR1 SGHRS, CDR2 YFSETQ. V lost 2 bases and J lost 4; bases outside the gene matches: 4. This chain's CDR3 is CASSFQQGAGANVLTF. CDR3 bases: TGCGCCAGCAGCTTCCAACAGGGGGCCGGGGCCAACGTCCTGACTTTC.

In its sample, this clonotype was seen a few times. The chain links TRBV5-1 to TRBJ2-7; 9 bases line up with TRBD2. With 1 base clipped from V and 5 bases from J, the junction kept 4 bases outside the gene matches. The CDR3 spans 14 residues. Germline V gene lookup returns CDR1 SGHRS and CDR2 YFSETQ. CDR3 nucleotide sequence: TGCGCCAGCAGCTTGCCTAGCGGGAATGACGAGCAGTACTTC. It encodes CASSLPSGNDEQYF.

CDR3 in amino acids: CASSYVGGTYEQYF. CDR3 sequence (DNA): TGTGCCAGCAGTTACGTGGGGGGCACCTACGAGCAGTACTTC. V and J are TRBV6-5 and TRBJ2-7; D is tentatively TRBD1 or TRBD2 (6 bases each). Trimming shortened V by 2 bases and J by 2 bases, and 10 bases separated the two germline ends. This CDR3 is built from 14 residues. Germline assignment: CDR1 MNHEY and CDR2 SVGAGI.

The chain joins TRBV10-3 to TRBJ2-7; 7 nucleotides align to TRBD1. With V trimmed by 5 bases and J by 5 bases, 9 bases remained unmatched. The CDR3 runs 14 residues. The germline V gene has CDR1 ENHRY and CDR2 SYGVKD. CDR3 nucleotide sequence: TGTGCCATCAGTACCGGGACAGCGGTCGACGAGCAGTACTTC. Protein sequence: CAISTGTAVDEQYF.

This clonotype was observed a handful of times. This chain uses TRBV7-3 with TRBJ2-3; no reliable D call. This CDR3 is 14 amino acids long. Looked up from germline, CDR1 is SGHTA and CDR2 is FQGTGA. V lost 2 bases and J 2 bases, leaving 8 bases between the germline ends. CDR3 coding DNA: TGTGCCAGCAGCTTATTAGGGTACACAGATACGCAGTATTTT. Residues: CASSLLGYTDTQYF.

V is TRBV5-1 and J is TRBJ2-4; a possible D gene is TRBD2 (6 bases). The CDR3 is made up of 19 amino acids. Per the germline V gene, CDR1 is SGHRS and CDR2 is YFSETQ. The V and J ends lost 0 bases and 1 base respectively, with 20 bases between them. The CDR3 region is CASSLAEVHPRGAKNIQYF. In nucleotides, the CDR3 is TGCGCCAGCAGCTTGGCCGAGGTGCATCCTCGGGGGGCCAAAAACATTCAGTACTTC.

This clonotype was recorded many times. This chain's CDR3 is CASSPPGGKAGELFF. As DNA, the CDR3 is TGTGCCAGCAGTCCTCCAGGGGGCAAGGCCGGGGAGCTGTTTTTT. The genes are TRBV6-5 and TRBJ2-2; TRBD1 matches 8 bases. J lost 6 bases, V lost 5 bases, and 8 bases had no gene match. Germline V gives CDR1 MNHEY, CDR2 SVGAGI. The CDR3 runs to 15 residues.